Presented here are 8 T cell receptor beta chains from one specimen sequenced in a study of OX40 agonist ivuxolimab in advanced cancers. Repertoires were generated with immunoSEQ multiplex PCR, while TCRdb's copy carries only in-frame clones and drops some. The data contain tens of thousands of clones, around nine tenths of them seen just once; the ten biggest clones take up roughly 7%. Source: CD4+ or CD8+ T cells sorted from blood, taken in a trial of the OX40 agonist ivuxolimab. These receptors all stem from an adult with an advanced solid tumor such as melanoma, head and neck, liver or kidney cancer.

V is TRBV2 and J is TRBJ2-5; D is undetermined. The CDR3 consists of 14 residues. In germline, CDR1 is SNHLY, CDR2 FYNNEI. Trimming left V 5 bases short and J 5 bases short, with 15 bases between. The CDR3 coding sequence is TGTGCCAGCAGTACTGGATCTCTAGGCGAGACCCAGTACTTC. Its translation is CASSTGSLGETQYF.

The rearrangement joins TRBV30 to TRBJ2-3; unclear D gene. Germline V lookup: CDR1 GTSNPN, CDR2 SVGIG (reference sequence). The V end lost 2 bases, the J end lost 6 bases, and 9 bases lay between the germline ends. CDR3 length: 12 amino acids. In DNA form, the CDR3 reads TGTGCCTGGAGTCCCATGGGGGATACGCAGTATTTT. It yields the protein CAWSPMGDTQYF.

The V and J genes are TRBV2 and TRBJ2-7; tentatively, D is TRBD1 (6 bases). The CDR3 extends over 11 amino acids. Germline loops: CDR1 SNHLY, CDR2 FYNNEI. The V gene lost 6 bases and the J gene lost 4 bases, with 7 bases spanning the gap. In DNA form, the CDR3 reads TGTGCCAGCAGACAGGGATACGAGCAGTACTTC. As protein: CASRQGYEQYF.

The chain employs TRBV7-9 and TRBJ2-2; D remains unclear. The germline V gene encodes CDR1 SEHNR and CDR2 FQNEAQ (reference sequence). Between the trimmed V and J ends, which lost 3 bases and 0 bases, there was a span of 8 bases. The CDR3 contains 15 residues. The CDR3 DNA reads as TGTGCCAGCAGCTTCGACATACCGAACACCGGGGAGCTGTTTTTT. It encodes CASSFDIPNTGELFF.

The V and J genes are TRBV28 and TRBJ1-2; D may be TRBD1 (6 bases). This CDR3 comprises 14 residues. CDR1 and CDR2 (germline): MDHEN, SYDVKM. V was pared by 6 bases and J by 4 bases, with 15 bases between. CDR3 residues: CASSLLGASYGYTF. For the CDR3, the DNA is TGTGCCAGCAGCCTTTTGGGGGCGAGCTATGGCTACACCTTC.

This chain joins TRBV7-2 and TRBJ2-2; 10 nucleotides line up with TRBD2. Germline values: CDR1 SGHTA, CDR2 FQGNSA. The CDR3 consists of 16 residues. V lost 4 bases to trimming and J lost 1 base; unmatched junction nucleotides: 3. The DNA of the CDR3 is TGTGCCAGCAGCTCTTTAGCGGGAGGGAACACCGGGGAGCTGTTTTTT. Protein sequence: CASSSLAGGNTGELFF.

The chain links TRBV7-2 to TRBJ2-7, with D unclear. This CDR3 region has 14 residues. V was shortened by 1 base and J by 3 bases, with 10 bases between the two germline ends. CDR1 SGHTA and CDR2 FQGNSA come from the germline V gene. The CDR3 nucleotides are TGTGCCAGCAGCTTAGGCACCTCCCGCTACGAGCAGTACTTC. Amino acid sequence: CASSLGTSRYEQYF.

As regards this clone: One end of the junction varies from germline; a read error may be responsible. CDR3 nucleotide sequence: TGTGCTAGCAGCTTAGGAAGGGGGGCGAGCACAGATACGCAGTATTTT. Its translation: CASSLGRGASTDTQYF. The chain uses TRBV7-7 and TRBJ2-3; D may be TRBD1 or TRBD2 (6 bases each). The CDR3 is made up of 16 amino acids. CDR1 and CDR2 (germline): SSHAT, FNYEAQ (reference sequence).